The clone carrying this T cell receptor beta chain was recorded only once. This CDR3 has 15 amino acids. CDR1 and CDR2 from the germline V gene are MNHEY and SVGEGT. The germline V and J ends were trimmed by 0 bases and 7 bases, with 15 bases remaining between them. This entry is derived from a study of T cells after yellow fever vaccination. Broader study findings: Peak timing came faster in the weaker secondary response, day 5 versus 15. Once the booster was given, most primary-vaccination clones reappeared, at roughly 96% for CD4 and over 75% for CD8.

TCRdb recomputed calls from the 5' RACE reads with MiXCR, one row per CDR3 protein. The table records around 60,000 distinct CDR3 sequences, 4.5% to 6% of them present only once. Here the sequenced sample was PBMCs, either bulk or a sorted T-cell subset (CD4+, CD8+, memory, or dextramer-sorted; not recorded which), taken on the day of the yellow fever booster vaccination. The gene calls are TRBV6-2 or TRBV6-3 and TRBJ1-2; D is unresolved. The source of this sequence is a man in his late teens or twenties who received the YFV17D yellow fever vaccine. CDR3 sequence (DNA): TGTGCCAGCAGTTACTCTCGGGCAGTCATAAGTGGCTACACCTTC. Amino acid sequence: CASSYSRAVISGYTF.